The 16 T cell receptor beta chains listed next were all sequenced from one sample in a study of T cell responses to AZD1222 COVID-19 vaccine. Libraries were prepared by immunoSEQ multiplex PCR; TCRdb keeps only in-frame clonotypes and omits some of them. The profile shows more than 100,000 clones, roughly 88% of them singletons. Specimen: peripheral blood, collected on day 0 of AZD1222 vaccination. The receptors here all came from an adult in good health.

The chain joins TRBV19 to TRBJ2-5, with D perhaps matching TRBD2 (7 bases). Per the germline V gene, CDR1 is LNHDA and CDR2 is SQIVND (reference sequence). The V end lost 1 base, the J end lost 5 bases, and 17 bases lay between the germline ends. The length of the CDR3 is 16 residues. CDR3 nucleotide sequence: TGTGCCAGTAGTATAGGGCAGGCGGGGGCCTTGGAGACCCAGTACTTC. Protein product: CASSIGQAGALETQYF.

This clone was picked up one time. CDR3 DNA sequence: TGTGCCAGCAGCCCCACCTGGGCCAACGTCCTGACTTTC. It yields the protein CASSPTWANVLTF. V usage is TRBV14 and J usage is TRBJ2-6, with D unresolved. Germline values: CDR1 SGHDN, CDR2 FVKESK. The CDR3 has 13 residues. Trimming cost V 4 bases and J 5 bases, with 6 bases left between them.

This chain joins TRBV24-1 and TRBJ1-4; no firm D call. The germline V gene encodes CDR1 KGHDR and CDR2 SFDVKD. V lost 1 base, J lost 10 bases, and 9 bases lay in between. CDR3 size: 13 residues. CDR3 sequence reads: CATSDFPGGKLFF. CDR3 in DNA: TGTGCCACCAGTGATTTCCCCGGTGGAAAACTGTTTTTT.

This chain joins TRBV28 and TRBJ1-4; D perhaps matches TRBD1 (6 bases). CDR1 MDHEN and CDR2 SYDVKM come from the germline V gene. Trimming took 5 bases from V and 7 from J, leaving 17 bases between them. This CDR3 is built from 15 residues. The CDR3 nucleotides are TGTGCCAGCAGTCCTTCAGGGGTAGGGTCTGAAAAACTGTTTTTT. Translated: CASSPSGVGSEKLFF.

The chain joins TRBV28 to TRBJ1-4; 8 nucleotides agree with TRBD1. This CDR3 comprises 15 residues. From germline, CDR1 is MDHEN and CDR2 SYDVKM. V lost 7 bases to trimming and J lost 6 bases; unmatched junction nucleotides: 10. The CDR3 nucleotides are TGTGCCAGCAACCCTCCGGCGACAGGGGATGAAAAACTGTTTTTT. It encodes CASNPPATGDEKLFF.

In this sample, this clone turned up once. The chain couples TRBV19 to TRBJ1-4; D uncertain. Germline CDR1 and CDR2: LNHDA and SQIVND (reference sequence). V lost 1 base and J 0 bases, leaving 12 bases between the germline ends. There are 17 residues in the CDR3. The CDR3 nucleotides are TGTGCCAGTAGTATAGTGGCGGGCTTTGCAACTAATGAAAAACTGTTTTTT. It codes for CASSIVAGFATNEKLFF.

This sequence joins TRBV11-3 and TRBJ2-7; 10 bases are a match to TRBD1. This CDR3 has 15 amino acids. With 5 bases clipped from V and 5 bases from J, the junction kept 9 bases outside the gene matches. CDR1 is SGHNT, CDR2 YENEEA, per germline. The CDR3 DNA reads as TGTGCCAGCAGCCCTATGGGGACAGGGGACCACGAGCAGTACTTC. Translating gives CASSPMGTGDHEQYF.

This chain joins TRBV19 and TRBJ2-7; D is perhaps TRBD1 (6 bases). The CDR3 contains 14 residues. Germline CDR1 LNHDA, CDR2 SQIVND (reference sequence). Trimming removed 1 base from V and 0 bases from J, with 7 bases in between. CDR3 region: CASSIVRGSYEQYF. The CDR3 DNA follows: TGTGCCAGTAGTATAGTCAGGGGCTCCTACGAGCAGTACTTC.

V and J are TRBV7-9 and TRBJ2-7; D gene ambiguous. This CDR3 spans 12 amino acids. The germline CDR1 and CDR2 sequences are SEHNR and FQNEAQ (reference sequence). Trimming took 3 bases from V and 0 from J, leaving 3 bases between them. The CDR3 spells CASSLSSYEQYF. CDR3 nucleotides: TGTGCCAGCAGCTTGAGCTCCTACGAGCAGTACTTC.

The chain is built from TRBV3-1 (or the pseudogene TRBV3-2) and TRBJ2-3; no firm D call. V gave up 4 bases and J gave up 2 bases, with 13 bases separating them. CDR1 LGHDT and CDR2 YNNKEL come from the germline V gene (reference sequence). The length of the CDR3 is 15 residues. The CDR3 here is CASSPFRGPTDTQYF. The CDR3 DNA is TGTGCCAGCAGCCCCTTCCGAGGTCCCACAGATACGCAGTATTTT.

The chain carries TRBV7-2 and TRBJ1-2, with 7 nucleotides matching TRBD1. The J segment lost 3 bases and the V segment lost 2 bases, leaving 9 bases of the junction unmatched. Germline-derived CDR1 and CDR2 are SGHTA and FQGNSA. This CDR3 has 16 residues. The CDR3 DNA reads as TGTGCCAGCAGCTTATTTCGGCCCAGGGGGGACTATGGCTACACCTTC. Amino acid sequence: CASSLFRPRGDYGYTF.

The gene calls are TRBV5-1 and TRBJ1-6; the D is unclear. The CDR3 loop spans 15 amino acids. V dropped 0 bases and J dropped 10 bases, with 14 bases sitting between them. Germline CDR1 is SGHRS and CDR2 is YFSETQ. The CDR3 nucleotides are TGCGCCAGCAGCTTGGAGGCGATGCTCGGCTCACCCCTCCACTTT. It translates to CASSLEAMLGSPLHF.

This clone was recorded once. The rearrangement joins TRBV6-4 to TRBJ2-1, with a possible D match to TRBD1 (6 bases). The CDR3 is 14 residues long. CDR1 is MRHNA and CDR2 is SNTAGT in the germline V gene. The germline V and J ends were trimmed by 0 bases and 6 bases, with 9 bases remaining between them. The CDR3 here is CASSDSRTVNEQFF. CDR3 DNA sequence: TGTGCCAGCAGTGACTCGAGGACAGTCAATGAGCAGTTCTTC.

The genes are TRBV9 and TRBJ2-3, with D perhaps matching TRBD2 (6 bases). Trimming removed 2 bases at V and 6 bases at J, with 13 bases between. The CDR3 runs to 14 residues. The germline gives CDR1 SGDLS, CDR2 YYNGEE. The CDR3, as DNA: TGTGCCAGCAGCGTCCGGACTGCGGGGGATACGCAGTATTTT. It specifies CASSVRTAGDTQYF.

V usage is TRBV10-3 and J usage is TRBJ2-1; 13 bases line up with TRBD2. The CDR3 is 17 amino acids. Per the germline V gene, CDR1 is ENHRY and CDR2 is SYGVKD. V was pared by 2 bases and J by 7 bases, with 8 bases of the junction left unmatched. The CDR3 nucleotides are TGTGCCATCAGTGAGAATAATGGACTAGCGGGAGCAAATGAGCAGTTCTTC. Amino acid sequence: CAISENNGLAGANEQFF.

The chain recombines TRBV6-5 with TRBJ1-1; D perhaps matches TRBD1 (5 bases). Trimming stripped 6 bases from V and 3 bases from J, with 11 bases between. This CDR3 has 13 residues. The germline gives CDR1 MNHEY, CDR2 SVGAGI. CDR3 loop: CASSRVGDTEAFF. In nucleotides, the CDR3 is TGTGCCAGCAGCAGGGTCGGGGACACTGAAGCTTTCTTT.